This T cell receptor (beta chain) was sequenced for a study of blood T cell repertoires in COVID-19. Study-level information: COVID-19 samples from acute and convalescent phases originated in the United States, Italy and Spain. PBMCs, B-cell-depleted T cells, or T cells were the source of the cDNA or gDNA that made up the material.

In the authors' workflow: Amplified reference gene primers provided the basis for estimating nucleated cell counts. Profiling relied on immunoSEQ multiplex PCR, and the TCRdb table lists in-frame clones only, not all of them. The V and J calls and the clone size are those of that table, but D and trimming were determined from the DNA. The sample includes some 85,000 clones, about 77% seen only once; the top ten take roughly 6.7%. Seattle patient enrollment occurred during active infection, with longitudinal follow-up thereafter. The CDR3 runs 17 residues. The germline CDR1 and CDR2 sequences are SGHNT and YYREEE (reference sequence). With 1 base clipped from V and 7 bases from J, the junction kept 10 bases outside the gene matches.

Source material: peripheral blood. V usage is TRBV5-4 and J usage is TRBJ2-1, with 11 bases that match TRBD2. The clonotype was recovered from an older man with COVID-19, enrolled during active disease. The CDR3 protein is CASSLTALAGGPNEQFF. In DNA form, the CDR3 reads TGTGCCAGCAGCTTGACCGCCCTAGCGGGAGGCCCTAATGAGCAGTTCTTC. The complete variable domain, with remaining parts taken from reference TRBV5-4 and TRBJ2-1, reads ETGVTQSPTHLIKTRGQQVTLRCSSQSGHNTVSWYQQALGQGPQFIFQYYREEENGRGNFPPRFSGLQFPNYSSELNVNALELDDSALYLCASSLTALAGGPNEQFFGPGTRLTVL.